These 28 T cell receptor beta chains were sequenced from one sample in a study of CD4 T cells in relation to SARS-CoV-2 and coronaviruses. Measured with immunoSEQ multiplex PCR; TCRdb has only the in-frame clones, and not every one. The sample gives about 12,000 clones, over 65% of which show up once; 6% to 9.5% is in the top ten. The unexposed donors gave CD4+ T cells in about 2010-2019, prior to COVID-19. The cells were cultured for about ten days before CD4+ T cells were isolated. Antigens of these TCRs are unknown. Specimen: CD4+ T cells from PBMCs, cultured in vitro. All receptors come from a human donor in good health.

This clone was picked up a small number of times. The V gene is TRBV5-6, the J gene TRBJ2-3; D not certain. This CDR3 comprises 12 residues. The germline V gene has CDR1 SGHDT and CDR2 YYEEEE. Between the trimmed V and J ends, which lost 4 bases and 0 bases, there was a span of 3 bases. The CDR3 loop is CASSLSTDTQYF. Written as DNA, the CDR3 is TGTGCCAGCAGCCTTAGCACAGATACGCAGTATTTT.

In its sample, this clone was seen a few times. V usage is TRBV6-1 and J usage is TRBJ1-5; D might be TRBD1 (5 bases). Trimming left V 3 bases short and J 3 bases short, with 9 bases between. Germline V gene lookup returns CDR1 MNHNS and CDR2 SASEGT. The CDR3 loop spans 14 amino acids. The CDR3 spells CASSERGDNQPQHF. The CDR3 DNA sequence: TGTGCCAGCAGTGAGAGGGGCGACAATCAGCCCCAGCATTTT.

The V call is TRBV12-3 or TRBV12-4, the J call TRBJ2-7; D uncertain. Deletions cut 6 bases from V and 6 bases from J, with 12 bases between. This CDR3 has 12 amino acids. DNA for the CDR3: TGTGCCAGCAGCTCCACCCGCCTCGAGCAGTACTTC. It is translated as CASSSTRLEQYF.

The rearrangement links TRBV14 to TRBJ2-7; D gene uncertain. Per the germline V gene, CDR1 is SGHDN and CDR2 is FVKESK. This CDR3 is built from 15 residues. Trimming removed 6 bases from V and 1 base from J, with 16 bases in between. In DNA form, the CDR3 reads TGTGCCAGCAGTCCTAACCCGGCGGTGTCCTACGAGCAGTACTTC. Its translation is CASSPNPAVSYEQYF.

V is TRBV6-5 and J is TRBJ1-1, with D perhaps matching TRBD1 (6 bases). Deletions cut 5 bases from V and 6 bases from J, with 13 bases between. Germline assignment: CDR1 MNHEY and CDR2 SVGAGI. The CDR3 covers 13 residues. The CDR3 region is CASSPTGTAEAFF. For the CDR3, the DNA is TGTGCCAGCAGTCCCACAGGGACCGCTGAAGCTTTCTTT.

The J gene is TRBJ2-5, the V gene TRBV11-3, with 9 bases matching TRBD1. CDR1 and CDR2 from the germline V gene are SGHNT and YENEEA. V trimming: 5 bases; J trimming: 1 base; junction bases outside the gene matches: 2. CDR3 length equals 14 residues. CDR3 DNA sequence: TGTGCCAGCAGCCGGACAGGGGTCCAAGAGACCCAGTACTTC. Residues: CASSRTGVQETQYF.

The chain is built from TRBV12-3 or TRBV12-4 and TRBJ1-1; D is unclear. The length of the CDR3 is 13 residues. The V end lost 3 bases, the J end lost 0 bases, and 5 bases lay between the germline ends. CDR3 in amino acids: CASSLGVNTEAFF. As DNA, the CDR3 is TGTGCCAGCAGTTTGGGAGTGAACACTGAAGCTTTCTTT.

This chain uses TRBV7-9 with TRBJ2-1; the match to TRBD1 covers 8 bases. The V gene's germline CDR1 is SEHNR and CDR2 FQNEAQ (reference sequence). The CDR3 length is 15 residues. The V segment lost 1 base and the J segment 6 bases; nucleotides outside the gene matches: 5. The CDR3 sequence is CASSLEGTGFNEQFF. The DNA of the CDR3 is TGTGCCAGCAGCTTAGAGGGGACAGGCTTCAATGAGCAGTTCTTC.

CDR3 loop: CSASKTEAFF. CDR3 coding DNA: TGCAGTGCGAGTAAGACTGAAGCTTTCTTT. J is TRBJ1-1 and V is TRBV20-1; D is ambiguous. CDR1 and CDR2 (germline): DFQATT, SNEGSKA (reference sequence). Between the trimmed V and J ends, which lost 6 bases and 5 bases, there was a span of 7 bases. The CDR3 is 10 amino acids.

This clone has only a few counts. This chain connects TRBV5-1 to TRBJ2-7, with a weak D call TRBD1 (6 bases). The CDR3 spans 14 residues. The V gene lost 2 bases and the J gene lost 6 bases, with 15 bases spanning the gap. Per germline, CDR1 SGHRS and CDR2 YFSETQ. The CDR3 reads CASSFARGIPEQYF. CDR3 in DNA: TGCGCCAGCAGCTTTGCCAGGGGCATTCCCGAGCAGTACTTC.

J is TRBJ2-1 and V is TRBV3-1 (or the pseudogene TRBV3-2), with 9 nucleotides matching TRBD2. CDR3 length: 13 amino acids. V lost 8 bases to trimming and J lost 8 bases; unmatched junction nucleotides: 7. CDR1 is LGHDT, CDR2 YNNKEL, per germline (reference sequence). CDR3 protein: CASGGLAIYEQFF. CDR3 DNA: TGTGCCAGCGGGGGACTAGCAATCTATGAGCAGTTCTTC.

The rearrangement joins TRBV5-1 to TRBJ1-5; D may be TRBD1 (6 bases). Germline V gives CDR1 SGHRS, CDR2 YFSETQ. The CDR3 runs to 15 residues. Trimming took off 0 bases at V and 7 bases at J, with 14 bases between the two ends. CDR3 in amino acids: CASSLGTGAGQPQHF. CDR3 DNA: TGCGCCAGCAGCTTGGGTACGGGGGCGGGACAGCCCCAGCATTTT.

This chain connects TRBV7-3 to TRBJ2-5; TRBD1 is a possible D gene (5 bases). The CDR3 runs to 16 residues. CDR1 is SGHTA, CDR2 FQGTGA, per germline. Trimming shortened V by 5 bases and J by 5 bases, and 21 bases separated the two germline ends. In DNA form, the CDR3 reads TGTGCCAGCAGCGTGAATGCCCCTGGGGCTGGTGAGACCCAGTACTTC. Translating gives CASSVNAPGAGETQYF.

The chain combines TRBV5-4 with TRBJ1-4, with D perhaps TRBD1 (6 bases). V was pared by 1 base and J by 0 bases, with 10 bases between. CDR3 length: 16 amino acids. Per germline, CDR1 SGHNT and CDR2 YYREEE (reference sequence). CDR3 sequence: CASSLQGNPTNEKLFF. The CDR3 bases are TGTGCCAGCAGCTTGCAGGGGAATCCAACTAATGAAAAACTGTTTTTT.

This clone turned up a few times. The chain has TRBV2 and TRBJ2-2; D possibly corresponds to TRBD2 (5 bases). Germline CDR1 is SNHLY and CDR2 is FYNNEI. V was pared by 8 bases and J by 2 bases, with 12 bases between. The CDR3 covers 14 residues. CDR3 in amino acids: CASGLASNTGELFF. The CDR3 coding sequence is TGTGCCAGCGGCCTAGCATCAAACACCGGGGAGCTGTTTTTT.

This rearrangement joins TRBV25-1 to TRBJ2-3; D uncertain. The CDR3 is 14 amino acids. Per the germline V gene, CDR1 is MGHDK and CDR2 is SYGVNS. The V end was cut by 4 bases, the J end by 0 bases, with 8 bases between. The CDR3 sequence: CASSGTLSTDTQYF. CDR3 DNA: TGTGCCAGCAGTGGTACCCTAAGCACAGATACGCAGTATTTT.

The rearrangement uses TRBV15 and TRBJ2-5, with 11 bases identical to TRBD2. The V gene's germline CDR1 is LNHNV and CDR2 YYDKDF (reference sequence). The CDR3 spans 16 residues. Trimming cost V 4 bases and J 5 bases; bases outside gene matches: 9. The CDR3 region is CATSTRLAGSGETQYF. CDR3 coding DNA: TGTGCCACCAGCACCCGACTAGCGGGATCGGGGGAGACCCAGTACTTC.

DNA of the CDR3: TGTGCCAGCAGCCCCCTCAGAAATTACGAGCAGTACTTC. Its protein product is CASSPLRNYEQYF. The chain joins TRBV6-6 to TRBJ2-7; D is undetermined. The CDR3 totals 13 residues. Germline loops: CDR1 MNHNY, CDR2 SVGAGI (reference sequence). Trimming removed 6 bases from V and 4 bases from J, with 13 bases in between.

This chain uses TRBV19 with TRBJ1-1; D is perhaps TRBD1 (5 bases). V shed 5 bases and J shed 1 base, with 14 bases lying between them. Germline CDR1 is LNHDA and CDR2 is SQIVND (reference sequence). The CDR3 has 15 amino acids. The CDR3 coding sequence is TGTGCCAGTAGTTCCGCCGGGACCCAGAACACTGAAGCTTTCTTT. It yields the protein CASSSAGTQNTEAFF.

CDR3 in DNA: TGTGCCAGCAGCTTAAGGCTAGCGGGGACAGATACGCAGTATTTT. This sequence encodes CASSLRLAGTDTQYF. The chain links TRBV11-3 to TRBJ2-3; TRBD2 aligns across 9 bases. CDR3 length: 15 amino acids. Unmatched junction bases numbered 3, after V lost 2 bases and J lost 3 bases. Germline CDR1 and CDR2: SGHNT and YENEEA. Full variable domain (missing parts from reference TRBV11-3 and TRBJ2-3): EAGVVQSPRYKIIEKKQPVAFWCNPISGHNTLYWYLQNLGQGPELLIRYENEEAVDDSQLPKDRFSAERLKGVDSTLKIQPAELGDSAVYLCASSLRLAGTDTQYFGPGTRLTVL.

This chain links TRBV27 with TRBJ1-1; D uncertain. V lost 1 base and J 2 bases, leaving 14 bases between the germline ends. Germline CDR1 reads MNHEY; CDR2 reads SMNVEV (reference sequence). The CDR3 spans 16 residues. The CDR3: CASSLLVGQTNTEAFF. In nucleotides, the CDR3 is TGTGCCAGCAGTTTATTAGTCGGGCAGACCAACACTGAAGCTTTCTTT.

This chain joins TRBV15 and TRBJ2-7, with D tentatively TRBD2 (5 bases). The CDR3 contains 15 residues. Trimming took off 0 bases at V and 6 bases at J, with 15 bases between the two ends. Germline CDR1 is LNHNV and CDR2 is YYDKDF (reference sequence). The CDR3 region is CATSRDYGGGTEQYF. The CDR3 DNA reads TGTGCCACCAGCAGAGATTATGGAGGTGGTACCGAGCAGTACTTC.

This clone was seen once. The V and J genes are TRBV29-1 and TRBJ2-5; 11 positions match TRBD2. V was pared by 6 bases and J by 5 bases, with 11 bases of the junction left unmatched. Per germline, CDR1 SQVTM and CDR2 ANQGSEA. CDR3 length equals 15 residues. CDR3 amino acids: CSVKLAGVFGETQYF. CDR3 sequence (DNA): TGCAGCGTAAAACTAGCGGGAGTTTTTGGGGAGACCCAGTACTTC.

J is TRBJ2-1 and V is TRBV12-2. TRBV12-2 is marked as a pseudogene. This CDR3 spans 12 amino acids. The DNA of the CDR3 is TGTGCAAGTCGCGCACAATTGGGTGAGCAGTTCTTC. This sequence encodes CASRAQLGEQFF.

This clone was counted a few times. The gene calls are TRBV24-1 and TRBJ2-1, with D maybe TRBD1 (6 bases). Germline CDR1 and CDR2: KGHDR and SFDVKD. V gave up 3 bases and J gave up 0 bases, with 17 bases separating them. This CDR3 comprises 18 residues. As DNA, the CDR3 is TGTGCCACCAGTGATCGTACGGGACACACGAGCTCCTACAATGAGCAGTTCTTC. Its protein is CATSDRTGHTSSYNEQFF.

V usage is TRBV24-1 and J usage is TRBJ2-2; TRBD2 is a possible D gene (5 bases). With 6 bases removed from V and 0 bases from J, the gap between germline ends came to 7 bases. The CDR3 is made up of 14 amino acids. Germline V gives CDR1 KGHDR, CDR2 SFDVKD. Written as DNA, the CDR3 is TGTGCCACCAGTTTTAGCGCGAACACCGGGGAGCTGTTTTTT. Translated, it gives CATSFSANTGELFF.

The chain combines TRBV7-3 with TRBJ2-1; 7 nucleotides line up with TRBD2. This CDR3 has 18 amino acids. V dropped 2 bases and J dropped 2; count of bases not matched to a gene: 12. Germline loops: CDR1 SGHTA, CDR2 FQGTGA. CDR3: CASSLGSGSTGAYNEQFF. CDR3 nucleotide sequence: TGTGCCAGCAGCTTAGGTAGCGGGTCTACCGGAGCCTACAATGAGCAGTTCTTC.

The J gene is TRBJ1-4, the V gene TRBV3-1 (or the pseudogene TRBV3-2); TRBD1 matches 7 bases. The CDR3 extends over 17 amino acids. The germline CDR1 and CDR2 sequences are LGHDT and YNNKEL (reference sequence). V gave up 1 base and J gave up 7 bases; unmatched junction bases: 12. CDR3 DNA sequence: TGTGCCAGCAGCCAAGGCCCTGAACAGGGGTTTCGTGAAAAACTGTTTTTT. This codes for CASSQGPEQGFREKLFF.